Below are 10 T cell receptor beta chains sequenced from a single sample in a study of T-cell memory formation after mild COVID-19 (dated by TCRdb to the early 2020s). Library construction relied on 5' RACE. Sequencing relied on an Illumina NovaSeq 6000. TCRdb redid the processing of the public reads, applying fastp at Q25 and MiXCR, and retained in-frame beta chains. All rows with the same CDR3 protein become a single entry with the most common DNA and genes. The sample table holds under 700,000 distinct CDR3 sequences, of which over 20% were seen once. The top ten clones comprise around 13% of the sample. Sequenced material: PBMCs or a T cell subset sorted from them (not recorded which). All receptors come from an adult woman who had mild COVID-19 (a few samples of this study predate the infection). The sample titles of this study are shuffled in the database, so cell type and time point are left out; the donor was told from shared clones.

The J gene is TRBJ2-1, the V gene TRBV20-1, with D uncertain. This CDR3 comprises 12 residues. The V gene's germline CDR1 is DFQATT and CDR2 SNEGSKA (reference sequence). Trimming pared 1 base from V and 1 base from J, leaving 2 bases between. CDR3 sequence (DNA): TGCAGTGCTAGAGGGTCCTACAATGAGCAGTTCTTC. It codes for CSARGSYNEQFF.

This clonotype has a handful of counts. The CDR3 coding sequence is TGCGCCAGCAAGGGTATGGACGGACCCTACGAGCAGTACTTC. Its protein is CASKGMDGPYEQYF. The chain is built from TRBV4-1 and TRBJ2-7, with D unresolved. Germline lookup yields CDR1 MGHRA and CDR2 YSYEKL. V was shortened by 7 bases and J by 2 bases, with 15 bases between the two germline ends. The CDR3 is made up of 14 amino acids.

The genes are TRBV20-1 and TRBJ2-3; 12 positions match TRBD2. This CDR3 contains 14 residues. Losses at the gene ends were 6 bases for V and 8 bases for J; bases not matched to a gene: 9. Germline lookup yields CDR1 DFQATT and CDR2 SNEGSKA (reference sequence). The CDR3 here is CSAKTSGSVVTQYF. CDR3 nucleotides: TGCAGTGCAAAGACTAGCGGGAGCGTTGTTACGCAGTATTTT.

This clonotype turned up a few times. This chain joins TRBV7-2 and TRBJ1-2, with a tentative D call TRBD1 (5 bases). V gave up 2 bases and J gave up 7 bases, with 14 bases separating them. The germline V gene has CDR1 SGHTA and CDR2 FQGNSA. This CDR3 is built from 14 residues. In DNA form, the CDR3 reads TGTGCCAGCAGCTTAATTCTCGGGGCTAGTGGCTACACCTTC. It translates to CASSLILGASGYTF.

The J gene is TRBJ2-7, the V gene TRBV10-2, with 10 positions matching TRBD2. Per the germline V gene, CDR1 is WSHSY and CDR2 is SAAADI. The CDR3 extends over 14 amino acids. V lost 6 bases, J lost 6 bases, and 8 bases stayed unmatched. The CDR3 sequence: CASSFGVAGGEQYF. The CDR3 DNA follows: TGCGCCAGCAGCTTCGGGGTAGCGGGGGGCGAGCAGTACTTC.

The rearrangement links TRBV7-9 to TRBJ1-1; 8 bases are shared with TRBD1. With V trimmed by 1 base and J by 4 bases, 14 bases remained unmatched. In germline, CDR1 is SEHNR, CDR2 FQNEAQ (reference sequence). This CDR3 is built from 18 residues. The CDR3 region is CASSLVGQGILGSTEAFF. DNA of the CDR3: TGTGCCAGCAGCTTAGTAGGACAGGGTATTTTAGGGAGCACTGAAGCTTTCTTT.

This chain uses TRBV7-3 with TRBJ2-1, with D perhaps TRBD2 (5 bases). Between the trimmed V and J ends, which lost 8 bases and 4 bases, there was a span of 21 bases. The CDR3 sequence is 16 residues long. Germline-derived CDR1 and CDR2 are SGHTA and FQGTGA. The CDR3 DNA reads TGTGCCAGCGGCCCCGGAGGCAGCGCTAGATACAATGAGCAGTTCTTC. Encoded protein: CASGPGGSARYNEQFF.

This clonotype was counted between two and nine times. The CDR3 DNA reads as TGTGCCAGCAGCTTAGTACCTAGCGGGATGGCCAATGAGCAGTTCTTC. Its translation: CASSLVPSGMANEQFF. V is TRBV7-2 and J is TRBJ2-1; TRBD2 matches at 9 bases. This CDR3 has 16 residues. Trimming removed 1 base from V and 6 bases from J; junction bases left unmatched: 7. Germline V CDR1 and CDR2: SGHTA, FQGNSA.

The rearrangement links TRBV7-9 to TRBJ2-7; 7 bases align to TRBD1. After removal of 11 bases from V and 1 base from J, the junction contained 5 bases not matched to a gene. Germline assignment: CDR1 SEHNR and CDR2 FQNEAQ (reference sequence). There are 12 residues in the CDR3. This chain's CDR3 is CAGGQDSYEQYF. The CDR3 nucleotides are TGTGCCGGAGGACAGGATTCCTACGAGCAGTACTTC. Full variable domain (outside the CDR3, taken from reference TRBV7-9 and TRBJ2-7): DTGVSQNPRHKITKRGQNVTFRCDPISEHNRLYWYRQTLGQGPEFLTYFQNEAQLEKSRLLSDRFSAERPKGSFSTLEIQRTEQGDSAMYLCAGGQDSYEQYFGPGTRLTVT.

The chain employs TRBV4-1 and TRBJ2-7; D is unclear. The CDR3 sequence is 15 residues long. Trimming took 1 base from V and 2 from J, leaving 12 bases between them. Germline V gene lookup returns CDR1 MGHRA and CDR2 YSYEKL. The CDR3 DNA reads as TGCGCCAGCAGCCAAGTCGACCGGAACACCTACGAGCAGTACTTC. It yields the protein CASSQVDRNTYEQYF.